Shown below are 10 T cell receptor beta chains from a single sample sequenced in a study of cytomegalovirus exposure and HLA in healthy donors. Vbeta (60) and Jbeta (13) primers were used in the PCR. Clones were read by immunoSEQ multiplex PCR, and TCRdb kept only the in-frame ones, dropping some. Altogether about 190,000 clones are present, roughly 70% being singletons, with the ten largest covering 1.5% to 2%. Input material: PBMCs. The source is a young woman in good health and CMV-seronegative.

The CDR3 is CASSTTGVGGNQPQHF. As DNA, the CDR3 is TGTGCCAGCAGTACGACAGGGGTGGGGGGCAATCAGCCCCAGCATTTT. V usage is TRBV27 and J usage is TRBJ1-5, with 8 nucleotides matching TRBD1. Germline V lookup: CDR1 MNHEY, CDR2 SMNVEV (reference sequence). The CDR3 spans 16 residues. V was clipped by 5 bases and J by 2 bases; unmatched bases: 8.

CDR3 in DNA: TGTGCCTGGAGTGCCGGGACAGGGAAGGTTAGTGGCTACACCTTC. It translates to CAWSAGTGKVSGYTF. V usage is TRBV30 and J usage is TRBJ1-2, with 9 bases matching TRBD1. The CDR3 consists of 15 residues. Germline loops: CDR1 GTSNPN, CDR2 SVGIG (reference sequence). V trimming: 1 base; J trimming: 7 bases; junction bases outside the gene matches: 10.

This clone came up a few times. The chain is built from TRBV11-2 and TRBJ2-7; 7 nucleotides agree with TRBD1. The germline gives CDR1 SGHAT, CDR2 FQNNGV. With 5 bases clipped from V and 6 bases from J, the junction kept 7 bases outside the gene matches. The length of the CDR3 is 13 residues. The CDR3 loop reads CASSPDRVSEQYF. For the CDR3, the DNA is TGTGCCAGCAGCCCCGACAGGGTCTCCGAGCAGTACTTC.

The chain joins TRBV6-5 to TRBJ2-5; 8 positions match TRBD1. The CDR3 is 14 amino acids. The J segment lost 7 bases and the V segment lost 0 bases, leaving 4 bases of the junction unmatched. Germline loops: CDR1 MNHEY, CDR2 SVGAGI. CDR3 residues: CASSYSRQGSTQYF. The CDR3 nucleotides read TGTGCCAGCAGTTACTCAAGACAGGGGTCGACCCAGTACTTC.

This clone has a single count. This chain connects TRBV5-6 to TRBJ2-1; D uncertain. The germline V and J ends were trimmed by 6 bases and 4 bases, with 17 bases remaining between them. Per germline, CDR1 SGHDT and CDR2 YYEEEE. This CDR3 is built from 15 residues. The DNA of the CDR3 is TGTGCCAGCAACTCCGACGGAGCGCATTACAATGAGCAGTTCTTC. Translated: CASNSDGAHYNEQFF.

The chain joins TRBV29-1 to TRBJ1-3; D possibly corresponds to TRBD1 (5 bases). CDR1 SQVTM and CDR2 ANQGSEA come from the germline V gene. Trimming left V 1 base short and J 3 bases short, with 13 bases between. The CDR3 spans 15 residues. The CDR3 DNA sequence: TGCAGCGTTGAAGGCCGGGGGTCTAGTGGAAACACCATATATTTT. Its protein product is CSVEGRGSSGNTIYF. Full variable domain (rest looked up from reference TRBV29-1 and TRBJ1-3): SAVISQKPSRDICQRGTSLTIQCQVDSQVTMMFWYRQQPGQSLTLIATANQGSEATYESGFVIDKFPISRPNLTFSTLTVSNMSPEDSSIYLCSVEGRGSSGNTIYFGEGSWLTVV.

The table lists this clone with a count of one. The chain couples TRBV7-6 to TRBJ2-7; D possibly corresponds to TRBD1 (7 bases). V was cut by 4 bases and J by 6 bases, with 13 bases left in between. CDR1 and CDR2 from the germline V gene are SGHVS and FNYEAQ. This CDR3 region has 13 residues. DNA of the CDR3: TGTGCCAGCAGCTCAGTCCAGGGGGGCGAGCAGTACTTC. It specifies CASSSVQGGEQYF.

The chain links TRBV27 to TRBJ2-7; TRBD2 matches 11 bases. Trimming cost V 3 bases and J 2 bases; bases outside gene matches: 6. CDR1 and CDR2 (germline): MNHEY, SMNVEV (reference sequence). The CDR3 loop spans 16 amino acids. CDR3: CASSFNSGRVPYEQYF. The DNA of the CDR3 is TGTGCCAGCAGTTTTAATAGCGGGAGGGTCCCCTACGAGCAGTACTTC.

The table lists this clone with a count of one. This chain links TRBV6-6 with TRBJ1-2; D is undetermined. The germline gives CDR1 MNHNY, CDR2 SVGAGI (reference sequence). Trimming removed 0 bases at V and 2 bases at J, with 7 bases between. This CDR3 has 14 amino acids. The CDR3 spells CASSYSRGNYGYTF. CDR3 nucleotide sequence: TGTGCCAGCAGTTACTCGCGGGGAAACTATGGCTACACCTTC.

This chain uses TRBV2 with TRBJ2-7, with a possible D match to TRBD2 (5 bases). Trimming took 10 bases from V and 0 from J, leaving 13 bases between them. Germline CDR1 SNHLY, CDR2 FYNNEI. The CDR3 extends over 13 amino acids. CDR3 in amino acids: CANTRLLSYEQYF. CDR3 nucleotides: TGTGCCAACACTAGACTACTCTCCTACGAGCAGTACTTC.